These 32 T cell receptor beta chains originate from one sample sequenced in a study of T cells after posttransplantation cyclophosphamide. Libraries were prepared by immunoSEQ multiplex PCR; TCRdb keeps only in-frame clonotypes and omits some of them. Recorded here are tens of thousands of clones, none singletons. The sample taken for sequencing was PBMCs. These receptors came from a man aged 40-55 years in good health, CMV-negative, and a related stem cell transplant donor.

Many counts were recorded for this clone. V usage is TRBV7-2 and J usage is TRBJ2-1, with no clear D. The CDR3 has 14 residues. Per the germline V gene, CDR1 is SGHTA and CDR2 is FQGNSA. The V end lost 0 bases, the J end lost 9 bases, and 12 bases lay between the germline ends. CDR3 sequence reads: CASSLAGVGAEQFF. CDR3 DNA: TGTGCCAGCAGCTTAGCTGGAGTAGGCGCTGAGCAGTTCTTC.

This clone was counted many times. The J gene is TRBJ2-2, the V gene TRBV2, with 9 bases that match TRBD2. The CDR3 contains 15 residues. From germline, CDR1 is SNHLY and CDR2 FYNNEI. The V and J ends lost 5 bases and 7 bases, in that order; junction bases with no gene match: 8. CDR3 sequence: CASSPLAGSIGELFF. DNA of the CDR3: TGTGCCAGCAGTCCTCTAGCGGGATCTATCGGGGAGCTGTTTTTT. The entire variable domain, with the rest obtained from reference TRBV2 and TRBJ2-2, is as follows: EPEVTQTPSHQVTQMGQEVILRCVPISNHLYFYWYRQILGQKVEFLVSFYNNEISEKSEIFDDQFSVERPDGSNFTLKIRSTKLEDSAMYFCASSPLAGSIGELFFGEGSRLTVL.

This clone was recorded at least ten times. J is TRBJ1-1 and V is TRBV10-2, with 7 bases aligning to TRBD1. This CDR3 contains 14 residues. V lost 6 bases to trimming and J lost 4 bases; unmatched junction nucleotides: 8. Germline CDR1 is WSHSY and CDR2 is SAAADI. This chain's CDR3 is CASSPRGAGTEAFF. Here the CDR3 DNA reads TGCGCCAGCAGCCCCAGGGGGGCTGGCACTGAAGCTTTCTTT.

This clone was seen repeatedly, ten times or more. The chain joins TRBV5-3 to TRBJ2-3; TRBD2 matches 8 bases. TRBV5-3 is assigned to the ORF class and has an uncertain function. J lost 2 bases, V lost 2 bases, and 10 bases had no gene match. The CDR3 sequence is 17 residues long. DNA of the CDR3: TGTGCCAGAAGCTTAGTGCGGGTTAGCGGGAACACAGATACGCAGTATTTT. It is translated as CARSLVRVSGNTDTQYF.

This clone was seen repeatedly, ten times or more. The chain employs TRBV28 and TRBJ1-1, with 8 bases aligning to TRBD1. The CDR3 length is 14 residues. V shed 2 bases, J shed 5 bases, and the junction held 4 bases outside the gene matches. CDR1 and CDR2 (germline): MDHEN, SYDVKM. CDR3 sequence: CASSLPTGATEAFF. The CDR3 DNA is TGTGCCAGCAGTTTACCGACAGGGGCGACTGAAGCTTTCTTT.

This clone was counted ten times or more. V usage is TRBV27 and J usage is TRBJ2-7, with 7 bases that match TRBD2. Trimming removed 5 bases from V and 3 bases from J; junction bases left unmatched: 10. This CDR3 spans 15 amino acids. Germline CDR1 is MNHEY and CDR2 is SMNVEV (reference sequence). DNA for the CDR3: TGTGCCAGCAGTCCCCGAGCGGGACCCCTCTACGAGCAGTACTTC. This translates into CASSPRAGPLYEQYF.

This clone was seen ten or more times. The chain couples TRBV21-1 to TRBJ1-1; the tabulated D call, TRBD1, remains unverified against the DNA. TRBV21-1 is described as a pseudogene. The CDR3 extends over 17 amino acids. Here the CDR3 reads CASSHITGQGENTEAFF. CDR3 sequence (DNA): TGTGCCAGCAGCCACATAACGGGGCAGGGGGAGAACACTGAAGCTTTCTTT.

At least ten counts were recorded for this clone. The J gene is TRBJ2-3, the V gene TRBV4-2; possibly TRBD2 for D (5 bases). V lost 1 base to trimming and J lost 0 bases, with 17 bases between them. This CDR3 has 18 residues. Germline lookup yields CDR1 LGHNA and CDR2 YNFKEQ. CDR3 amino acids: CASSQASHSWTSTDTQYF. Here the CDR3 DNA reads TGTGCCAGCAGCCAAGCCTCCCATTCTTGGACTAGCACAGATACGCAGTATTTT.

This clone was picked up many times. The genes are TRBV5-3 and TRBJ2-1; tentative D call: TRBD1 (5 bases). TRBV5-3 carries the ORF label, with uncertain function. The germline V and J ends were trimmed by 9 bases and 6 bases, with 31 bases remaining between them. CDR3 size: 18 residues. CDR3 DNA: TGTGCCACTTCGCCTGGGGCAGACTCCCCAAAAGAGAGCAATGAGCAGTTCTTC. Translated, it gives CATSPGADSPKESNEQFF.

V is TRBV25-1 and J is TRBJ2-5; D may be TRBD1 (5 bases). CDR1 is MGHDK, CDR2 SYGVNS, per germline. The CDR3 loop spans 16 amino acids. V was pared by 2 bases and J by 1 base, with 14 bases between. CDR3 bases: TGTGCCAGCAGTGAAGCAGGGTTGAGTCTCCAAGAGACCCAGTACTTC. The encoded protein is CASSEAGLSLQETQYF.

In this sample, this clone turned up many times. The chain combines TRBV7-9 with TRBJ2-5; 7 bases fit TRBD2. Germline CDR1 is SEHNR and CDR2 is FQNEAQ (reference sequence). The CDR3 has 15 residues. V was clipped by 1 base and J by 3 bases; unmatched bases: 5. Written as DNA, the CDR3 is TGTGCCAGCAGCTTAGTAGGGGCGGGAGAAGAGACCCAGTACTTC. Encoded protein: CASSLVGAGEETQYF.

This clone appeared many times. The chain carries TRBV2 and TRBJ1-3, with no clear D. The germline CDR1 and CDR2 sequences are SNHLY and FYNNEI. The CDR3 is 15 residues long. The V gene lost 9 bases and the J gene lost 0 bases, with 15 bases spanning the gap. CDR3 in DNA: TGTGCCAGTCTAGGCCGTCTCGACTCTGGAAACACCATATATTTT. Translated, it gives CASLGRLDSGNTIYF.

This clone was counted at least ten times. This sequence joins TRBV5-1 and TRBJ2-7; D is uncertain. CDR3 length equals 13 residues. V lost 0 bases and J lost 9, with 13 bases in between. Germline CDR1 is SGHRS and CDR2 is YFSETQ. The DNA of the CDR3 is TGCGCCAGCAGCTTGGATTACAGAAATAGGCAGTACTTC. This translates into CASSLDYRNRQYF. The full variable domain, rest sourced from reference TRBV5-1 and TRBJ2-7, is KAGVTQTPRYLIKTRGQQVTLSCSPISGHRSVSWYQQTPGQGLQFLFEYFSETQRNKGNFPGRFSGRQFSNSRSEMNVSTLELGDSALYLCASSLDYRNRQYFGPGTRLTVT.

This clone occurred many times. The V and J genes are TRBV29-1 and TRBJ2-5; 11 nucleotides line up with TRBD2. The J segment lost 4 bases and the V segment lost 3 bases, leaving 4 bases of the junction unmatched. The CDR3 length is 14 residues. Germline lookup yields CDR1 SQVTM and CDR2 ANQGSEA. CDR3 residues: CSVDGTSGRETQYF. The DNA for the CDR3 is TGCAGCGTTGATGGAACTAGCGGGAGAGAGACCCAGTACTTC.

This clone was seen a handful of times. The gene calls are TRBV7-9 and TRBJ2-1, with 10 bases fitting TRBD2. The CDR3 covers 13 residues. Trimming took 5 bases from V and 8 from J; bases not matched to a gene: 3. Germline assignment: CDR1 SEHNR and CDR2 FQNEAQ (reference sequence). This CDR3 reads CASSPLAGDEQFF. The CDR3 DNA is TGTGCCAGCAGCCCCCTAGCGGGAGATGAGCAGTTCTTC. The full variable domain, in which reference TRBV7-9 and TRBJ2-1 provide the parts outside the CDR3, is DTGVSQNPRHKITKRGQNVTFRCDPISEHNRLYWYRQTLGQGPEFLTYFQNEAQLEKSRLLSDRFSAERPKGSFSTLEIQRTEQGDSAMYLCASSPLAGDEQFFGPGTRLTVL.

This clone was seen ten or more times. The rearrangement joins TRBV7-8 to TRBJ1-2; possibly TRBD1 for D (5 bases). The CDR3 extends over 14 amino acids. Germline V lookup: CDR1 SGHVS, CDR2 FQNEAQ. Deletions cut 2 bases from V and 6 bases from J, with 13 bases between. The CDR3 DNA reads as TGTGCCAGCAGCTTAATACAGGCCGAGGATGGCTACACCTTC. Amino acid sequence: CASSLIQAEDGYTF.

This clone was detected ten times or more. The chain is built from TRBV20-1 and TRBJ2-1, with D perhaps matching TRBD2 (5 bases). The CDR3 totals 11 residues. With 6 bases removed from V and 10 bases from J, the gap between germline ends came to 13 bases. CDR1 is DFQATT and CDR2 is SNEGSKA in the germline V gene (reference sequence). The CDR3 DNA follows: TGCAGTGCCCCCCTAGCACCGGAGCAGTTCTTC. Protein product: CSAPLAPEQFF.

This clone was found many times. The V gene is TRBV10-3, the J gene TRBJ2-7; no clear D gene. Germline V gene data show CDR1 as ENHRY and CDR2 as SYGVKD. Trimming removed 0 bases from V and 5 bases from J, with 8 bases in between. This CDR3 has 13 residues. The CDR3, as DNA: TGTGCCATCAGTGAGTCGAGTCGGGACGAGCAGTACTTC. Translated, it gives CAISESSRDEQYF.

This clone was counted at least ten times. This chain joins TRBV14 and TRBJ2-3, with 7 bases identical to TRBD2. Germline V gives CDR1 SGHDN, CDR2 FVKESK. The CDR3 spans 19 residues. The ends lost 4 bases at V and 1 base at J; junction bases unmatched: 17. The CDR3 spells CASSLDLGTTYSGTDTQYF. The CDR3 DNA is TGTGCCAGCAGCCTGGATTTGGGGACTACTTACTCCGGCACAGATACGCAGTATTTT.

Many counts were recorded for this clone. The CDR3 nucleotides read TGTGCCAGTAGTATGTGGAGGGAACAAGAGACCCAGTACTTC. It codes for CASSMWREQETQYF. The chain employs TRBV19 and TRBJ2-5; tentative D call: TRBD2 (6 bases). Germline CDR1 reads LNHDA; CDR2 reads SQIVND (reference sequence). This CDR3 spans 14 amino acids. V dropped 3 bases and J dropped 2 bases, with 10 bases sitting between them.

This clone was counted ten times or more. This sequence may be a read error, since a much larger clone differs from it by one base. V gene TRBV5-4 combines with J gene TRBJ2-1; TRBD2 agrees at 12 bases. The CDR3 is made up of 15 amino acids. Per the germline V gene, CDR1 is SGHNT and CDR2 is YYREEE (reference sequence). With V trimmed by 2 bases and J by 4 bases, 1 base remained unmatched. Here the CDR3 reads CASSFGTSGYNEQFF. CDR3 DNA: TGTGCCAGCAGCTTCGGGACTAGCGGGTACAATGAGCAGTTCTTC.

This clone was seen repeatedly, ten times or more. V gene TRBV14 combines with J gene TRBJ2-5; tentatively, D is TRBD1 (6 bases). Trimming removed 5 bases at V and 2 bases at J, with 24 bases between. The V gene's germline CDR1 is SGHDN and CDR2 FVKESK. The CDR3 runs to 18 residues. CDR3 sequence (DNA): TGTGCCAGCAGCAGGACCCAGACCTTTGGGGGCCCACAAGAGACCCAGTACTTC. This codes for CASSRTQTFGGPQETQYF. Variable domain in full (rest from reference TRBV14 and TRBJ2-5): EAGVTQFPSHSVIEKGQTVTLRCDPISGHDNLYWYRRVMGKEIKFLLHFVKESKQDESGMPNNRFLAERTGGTYSTLKVQPAELEDSGVYFCASSRTQTFGGPQETQYFGPGTRLLVL.

This clone occurred many times. The chain recombines TRBV28 with TRBJ2-7; possible D gene TRBD2, 5 bases. This CDR3 is 14 amino acids long. The germline V gene has CDR1 MDHEN and CDR2 SYDVKM. Trimming took 7 bases from V and 5 from J, leaving 18 bases between them. The CDR3 spells CASKRIQMDHEQYF. CDR3 in DNA: TGTGCCAGCAAGCGGATACAGATGGACCACGAGCAGTACTTC.

This clone was observed many times. V is TRBV28 and J is TRBJ2-7, with D uncertain. Germline CDR1 is MDHEN and CDR2 is SYDVKM. V dropped 4 bases and J dropped 5 bases, with 6 bases sitting between them. This CDR3 is 11 amino acids long. The CDR3: CASSSPHEQYF. CDR3 sequence (DNA): TGTGCCAGCAGTTCTCCCCACGAGCAGTACTTC.

This clone was seen ten or more times. The V gene is TRBV9, the J gene TRBJ2-5; D is unresolved. The V and J ends lost 0 bases and 3 bases respectively, with 9 bases between them. The CDR3 spans 14 residues. Per the germline V gene, CDR1 is SGDLS and CDR2 is YYNGEE. The CDR3 region is CASSVAYGEETQYF. In nucleotides, the CDR3 is TGTGCCAGCAGCGTAGCTTACGGAGAAGAGACCCAGTACTTC.

This clone was seen at least ten times. V and J are TRBV28 and TRBJ2-5, with D possibly being TRBD2 (6 bases). Germline V gene lookup returns CDR1 MDHEN and CDR2 SYDVKM. CDR3 size: 12 residues. Trimming stripped 11 bases from V and 9 bases from J, with 19 bases between. The CDR3 protein is CASEDVPGAQYF. The CDR3 DNA sequence: TGTGCCTCGGAGGACGTGCCGGGGGCCCAGTACTTC.

This clone was seen many times. The CDR3 sequence is CAWRLTGQETQYF. CDR3 bases: TGTGCCTGGAGGCTGACAGGACAAGAGACCCAGTACTTC. This chain links TRBV30 with TRBJ2-5, with D possibly TRBD1 on 6 matching bases. Germline values: CDR1 GTSNPN, CDR2 SVGIG (reference sequence). The CDR3 length is 13 residues. V was pared by 3 bases and J by 2 bases, with 10 bases between. Variable domain in full (rest from reference TRBV30 and TRBJ2-5): SQTIHQWPATLVQPVGSPLSLECTVEGTSNPNLYWYRQAAGRGLQLLFYSVGIGQISSEVPQNLSASRPQDRQFILSSKKLLLSDSGFYLCAWRLTGQETQYFGPGTRLLVL.

In its sample, this clone was seen many times. This chain uses TRBV7-8 with TRBJ2-5; no definite D call. The V gene's germline CDR1 is SGHVS and CDR2 FQNEAQ. The V gene lost 1 base and the J gene lost 2 bases, with 5 bases spanning the gap. The CDR3 runs to 13 residues. CDR3 residues: CASSLDTQETQYF. The CDR3 DNA reads TGTGCCAGCAGCTTAGACACGCAAGAGACCCAGTACTTC.

The table lists this clone with many counts. The chain is built from TRBV19 and TRBJ2-2; D call uncertain. Trimming removed 7 bases from V and 5 bases from J, with 8 bases in between. The CDR3 is 12 amino acids. Germline V gene data show CDR1 as LNHDA and CDR2 as SQIVND (reference sequence). CDR3 loop: CASTSRTGELFF. In DNA, the CDR3 is TGTGCCAGTACTTCTAGAACCGGGGAGCTGTTTTTT.

This clone was recorded at least ten times. The chain has TRBV20-1 and TRBJ1-1; D call uncertain. Germline loops: CDR1 DFQATT, CDR2 SNEGSKA (reference sequence). Trimming cost V 5 bases and J 8 bases, with 12 bases left between them. The CDR3 has 11 amino acids. The CDR3, as DNA: TGCAGTGCTGTCGCCGGTTTCGAAGCTTTCTTT. This codes for CSAVAGFEAFF.

This clone appeared many times. This chain connects TRBV27 to TRBJ1-2; D gene ambiguous. With 0 bases removed from V and 2 bases from J, the gap between germline ends came to 7 bases. From germline, CDR1 is MNHEY and CDR2 SMNVEV (reference sequence). The CDR3 is 14 residues long. This CDR3 reads CASSLSAENYGYTF. As DNA, the CDR3 is TGTGCCAGCAGTTTATCCGCAGAAAACTATGGCTACACCTTC.

This clone occurred many times. CDR3 DNA: TGTGCCACCACCGGGACAGGGGGAACAGATACGCAGTATTTT. This gives the protein CATTGTGGTDTQYF. The chain couples TRBV19 to TRBJ2-3, with 11 nucleotides matching TRBD1. Germline V gene data show CDR1 as LNHDA and CDR2 as SQIVND (reference sequence). This CDR3 spans 14 amino acids. With 10 bases clipped from V and 3 bases from J, the junction kept 6 bases outside the gene matches.